This entry lists 17 T cell receptor beta chains sequenced from one sample in a study of T cells after yellow fever vaccination. TCRdb re-called the 5' RACE reads through MiXCR, storing one row per CDR3 protein. The sample comprises about 340,000 distinct CDR3 sequences, over 8% of which are singletons, and more than 15% rests with the top ten. Sequencing was performed on PBMCs, taken on the day of the first yellow fever vaccination. Receptors originate from a man aged 18 to 30 who received the YFV17D yellow fever vaccine.

This sequence joins TRBV19 and TRBJ2-5, with D unresolved. Germline-derived CDR1 and CDR2 are LNHDA and SQIVND (reference sequence). V was clipped by 0 bases and J by 5 bases, with 4 bases between them. The CDR3 extends over 12 amino acids. The CDR3 loop is CASSIEGETQYF. DNA of the CDR3: TGTGCCAGTAGTATAGAAGGGGAGACCCAGTACTTC.

The chain is built from TRBV13 and TRBJ2-7; TRBD1 aligns across 8 bases. CDR3 length: 13 amino acids. V lost 4 bases, J lost 6 bases, and 5 bases stayed unmatched. The germline V gene has CDR1 PRHDT and CDR2 FYEKMQ (reference sequence). The chain's CDR3 is CASSWTGLSEQYF. The CDR3, as DNA: TGTGCCAGCAGCTGGACAGGGTTAAGCGAGCAGTACTTC.

In its sample, this clonotype was seen many times. The rearrangement joins TRBV5-6 to TRBJ2-3; 8 bases are a match to TRBD2. The CDR3 runs 18 residues. The trim removed 4 bases at V and 6 bases at J, leaving 19 bases unmatched. Germline CDR1 and CDR2: SGHDT and YYEEEE. CDR3 bases: TGTGCCAGCAGCATCACTCCCGGGCGGGGGGTATCTGAGGATACGCAGTATTTT. It codes for CASSITPGRGVSEDTQYF.

This clonotype was detected many times. The chain has TRBV12-3 or TRBV12-4 and TRBJ2-1, with 14 bases aligning to TRBD2. Trimming removed 6 bases from V and 7 bases from J; junction bases left unmatched: 2. The CDR3 loop spans 14 amino acids. The DNA of the CDR3 is TGTGCCAGCAGCGGGACTAGCGGGGGAAATGAGCAGTTCTTC. It specifies CASSGTSGGNEQFF.

This clonotype showed up many times. The chain uses TRBV12-3 or TRBV12-4 and TRBJ1-2, with D unclear. Trimming took off 5 bases at V and 5 bases at J, with 12 bases between the two ends. The CDR3 length is 13 residues. The CDR3 loop reads CASSLPGTYGYTF. The DNA of the CDR3 is TGTGCCAGCAGTCTCCCCGGTACATATGGCTACACCTTC.

In this sample, this clonotype turned up many times. V usage is TRBV12-3 or TRBV12-4 and J usage is TRBJ2-5; 8 positions match TRBD2. CDR3 length equals 13 residues. Trimming removed 5 bases from V and 4 bases from J; junction bases left unmatched: 3. CDR3 sequence reads: CASSQRGRETQYF. The CDR3 nucleotides are TGTGCCAGCAGTCAGCGGGGGAGAGAGACCCAGTACTTC.

The sample holds a few counts of this clonotype. J is TRBJ1-1 and V is TRBV20-1; TRBD1 might be the D (5 bases). This CDR3 has 14 residues. The V end lost 0 bases, the J end lost 0 bases, and 8 bases lay between the germline ends. Germline V gives CDR1 DFQATT, CDR2 SNEGSKA (reference sequence). The CDR3 nucleotides are TGCAGTGCTAGAGATGGGGGATTGAACACTGAAGCTTTCTTT. Its protein is CSARDGGLNTEAFF.

This clonotype was counted between two and nine times. This chain joins TRBV7-2 and TRBJ2-1, with TRBD1 matching 9 bases. V lost 5 bases, J lost 1 base, and 3 bases stayed unmatched. This CDR3 contains 15 residues. Germline V gene lookup returns CDR1 SGHTA and CDR2 FQGNSA. Here the CDR3 DNA reads TGTGCCAGCAGCGCGGACAGGGGATCCTACAATGAGCAGTTCTTC. It encodes CASSADRGSYNEQFF.

This clonotype was seen only a few times. The chain couples TRBV24-1 to TRBJ2-2, with TRBD1 identical over 8 bases. In germline, CDR1 is KGHDR, CDR2 SFDVKD. Losses at the gene ends were 4 bases for V and 6 bases for J; bases not matched to a gene: 9. This CDR3 comprises 16 residues. As DNA, the CDR3 is TGTGCCACCAGTGACCAGGACAGGGAAGGGTCCGGGGAGCTGTTTTTT. This encodes CATSDQDREGSGELFF.

This sequence joins TRBV4-1 and TRBJ1-1, with D perhaps matching TRBD1 (5 bases). This CDR3 has 15 residues. Germline V gives CDR1 MGHRA, CDR2 YSYEKL. Trimming took off 3 bases at V and 1 base at J, with 12 bases between the two ends. The CDR3 here is CASSHTGGRNTEAFF. The CDR3 coding sequence is TGCGCCAGCAGCCACACAGGAGGCAGGAACACTGAAGCTTTCTTT.

This chain links TRBV5-1 with TRBJ2-4, with D possibly TRBD2 on 7 matching bases. This CDR3 region has 17 residues. The germline gives CDR1 SGHRS, CDR2 YFSETQ. V lost 0 bases and J lost 4, with 17 bases in between. CDR3 nucleotides: TGCGCCAGCAGCTTGGTTGCTTTCGGGGGGCGAAAAAACATTCAGTACTTC. Protein product: CASSLVAFGGRKNIQYF. Looking up the rest from reference TRBV5-1 and TRBJ2-4 gives the full variable domain: KAGVTQTPRYLIKTRGQQVTLSCSPISGHRSVSWYQQTPGQGLQFLFEYFSETQRNKGNFPGRFSGRQFSNSRSEMNVSTLELGDSALYLCASSLVAFGGRKNIQYFGAGTRLSVL.

The chain links TRBV7-2 to TRBJ2-3; no definite D call. CDR1 SGHTA and CDR2 FQGNSA come from the germline V gene. Trimming took 1 base from V and 6 from J, leaving 11 bases between them. This CDR3 has 14 residues. The chain's CDR3 is CASSLVHGRDTQYF. The CDR3, as DNA: TGTGCCAGCAGCTTAGTGCATGGGCGGGATACGCAGTATTTT.

There are many counts of this clonotype. The chain joins TRBV6-2 or TRBV6-3 to TRBJ1-6; tentatively, D is TRBD1 (5 bases). The CDR3 runs to 16 residues. CDR1 and CDR2 from the germline V gene are MNHEY and SVGEGT. V dropped 2 bases and J dropped 3 bases, with 11 bases sitting between them. In DNA form, the CDR3 reads TGTGCCAGCAGTTACGACCGACAGTACTATAATTCACCCCTCCACTTT. The encoded protein is CASSYDRQYYNSPLHF.

Only a few counts were recorded for this clonotype. This chain uses TRBV10-3 with TRBJ2-3; D gene unclear. There are 12 residues in the CDR3. Germline CDR1 and CDR2: ENHRY and SYGVKD. V lost 11 bases to trimming and J lost 4 bases, with 13 bases between them. CDR3 coding DNA: TGTGCCTGTCGATCTTCGGCAGATACGCAGTATTTT. This encodes CACRSSADTQYF.

The count of this clonotype is one. The J gene is TRBJ1-1, the V gene TRBV7-2; possibly TRBD1 for D (6 bases). The CDR3 spans 16 residues. Trimming pared 1 base from V and 4 bases from J, leaving 16 bases between. Germline V CDR1 and CDR2: SGHTA, FQGNSA. The CDR3 reads CASSLEGTRGSTEAFF. CDR3 DNA sequence: TGTGCCAGCAGCTTAGAAGGGACAAGGGGTAGCACTGAAGCTTTCTTT.

This clonotype was picked up a small number of times. The chain couples TRBV20-1 to TRBJ2-3; D gene ambiguous. This CDR3 has 12 amino acids. The germline V gene has CDR1 DFQATT and CDR2 SNEGSKA (reference sequence). Trimming stripped 6 bases from V and 0 bases from J, with 7 bases between. CDR3 bases: TGCAGTGCCAAGATAAGCACAGATACGCAGTATTTT. It is translated as CSAKISTDTQYF.

This clonotype occurred many times. The rearrangement joins TRBV29-1 to TRBJ1-2, with unresolved D. Trimming removed 5 bases from V and 8 bases from J, with 12 bases in between. Germline values: CDR1 SQVTM, CDR2 ANQGSEA. CDR3 size: 11 residues. The CDR3 region has the DNA TGCAGCGTTTCCCTTTTGGGCGGCTACACCTTC. This encodes CSVSLLGGYTF.